This section outlines one T cell receptor beta chain sequence together with its context. Its target is not known. This entry belongs to a study of human T cells and chemical hapten exposure. About the study: Patients had diphenylcyclopropenone applied to the scalp weekly throughout the approximately 25-week study.

TCRdb re-analysed the RACE reads in MiXCR, keeping a single row per CDR3 protein. The data contain fewer than 95,000 distinct CDR3 sequences, roughly a tenth of them singletons. The CDR3 runs 17 residues. Germline V gene sequence: CDR1 MNHEY, CDR2 SVGAGI. V was cut by 2 bases and J by 0 bases, with 14 bases left in between. The time point was: patch test 1, 2 weeks after DPC sensitization. Treatment given: therapeutic diphenylcyclopropenone sensitization with weekly scalp DPC. Drawing of blood took place ahead of applying each patch test. It was unfractionated whole blood from which total RNA was extracted. Points from the study as a whole: Controls had significantly fewer large CDR3 similarity clusters than were formed by expanded TCRs.

This sample comprised whole blood, obtained in connection with sensitization to the hapten diphenylcyclopropenone (DPC). This TCR derives from a man aged 35-49 years with alopecia areata. Some clones in this sample may be carry-over from other donors' samples. This chain joins TRBV6-5 and TRBJ2-1, with D perhaps matching TRBD1 (5 bases). The CDR3 bases are TGTGCCAGCAGTTACCCCCGGTTCAGGGACTCCTACAATGAGCAGTTCTTC. Its protein is CASSYPRFRDSYNEQFF.